In its sample, the clone carrying this T cell receptor (beta chain) was seen many times. What it binds is unknown. Co-extracted RNA and DNA came from approximately 20-30 mg of unsorted bulk tissue. Treatment of the patients' primary liver carcinoma consisted of surgical resection. The ends lost 3 bases at V and 9 bases at J; junction bases unmatched: 10. Germline V CDR1 and CDR2: SGHDN, FVKESK. The CDR3 has 16 amino acids. This specimen belongs to a study of tumor-infiltrating lymphocytes in primary liver carcinoma. Overall study: These patients were men and women whose ages were 30 to 69 years. Whole-study results and caveats: With p = 0.039, the top-250-clone fraction in tumors significantly exceeded that in blood.

The template, around 520 ng total RNA, yielded TCR beta cDNA made with a constant-region primer. Amplification in three nested multiplex PCR rounds with slightly modified ARM-PCR gave rise to TCR beta libraries. A C-beta reverse primer and TRBV1-TRBV30 forward primers served in each of the first two PCR rounds, at ten to eleven cycles apiece. TCRdb called the multiplex PCR reads again in MiXCR, with one record for every CDR3 protein. The data contain more than 30,000 distinct CDR3 sequences, approximately 82% of them singletons. The TCR comes from a man in his forties with primary liver carcinoma and hepatitis B virus infection. Input material: tumor-adjacent normal liver tissue. The chain is built from TRBV14 and TRBJ2-1; 11 bases align to TRBD2. The CDR3 spells CASSHRSGRALSEQFF. CDR3 in DNA: TGTGCCAGCAGCCACCGTAGCGGGAGGGCCCTAAGTGAGCAGTTCTTC.